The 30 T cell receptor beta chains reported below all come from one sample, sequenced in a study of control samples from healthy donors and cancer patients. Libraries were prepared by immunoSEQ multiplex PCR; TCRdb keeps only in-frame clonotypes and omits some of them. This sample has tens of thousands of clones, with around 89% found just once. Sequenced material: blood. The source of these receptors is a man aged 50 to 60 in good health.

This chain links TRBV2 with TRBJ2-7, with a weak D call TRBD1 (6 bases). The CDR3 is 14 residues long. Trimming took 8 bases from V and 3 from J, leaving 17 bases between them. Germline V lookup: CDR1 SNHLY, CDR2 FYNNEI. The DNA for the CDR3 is TGTGCCAGCGCTCGGACAGCGACAAACTACGAGCAGTACTTC. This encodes CASARTATNYEQYF.

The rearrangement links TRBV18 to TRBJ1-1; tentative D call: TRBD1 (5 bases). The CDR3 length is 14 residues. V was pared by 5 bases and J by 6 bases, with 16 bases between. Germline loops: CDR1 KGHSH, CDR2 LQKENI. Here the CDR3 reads CASSKTAEASEAFF. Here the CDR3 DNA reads TGTGCCAGCTCAAAGACAGCGGAGGCCTCTGAAGCTTTCTTT. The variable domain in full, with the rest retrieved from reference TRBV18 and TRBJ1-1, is NAGVMQNPRHLVRRRGQEARLRCSPMKGHSHVYWYRQLPEEGLKFMVYLQKENIIDESGMPKERFSAEFPKEGPSILRIQQVVRGDSAAYFCASSKTAEASEAFFGQGTRLTVV.

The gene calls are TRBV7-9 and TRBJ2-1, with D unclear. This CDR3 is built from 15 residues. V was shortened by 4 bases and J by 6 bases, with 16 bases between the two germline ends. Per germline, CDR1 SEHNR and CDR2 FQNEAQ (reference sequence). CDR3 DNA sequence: TGTGCCAGCAGCTCTTTACTGAACGACTTCAATGAGCAGTTCTTC. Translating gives CASSSLLNDFNEQFF. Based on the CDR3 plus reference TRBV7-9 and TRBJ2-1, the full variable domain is DTGVSQNPRHKITKRGQNVTFRCDPISEHNRLYWYRQTLGQGPEFLTYFQNEAQLEKSRLLSDRFSAERPKGSFSTLEIQRTEQGDSAMYLCASSSLLNDFNEQFFGPGTRLTVL.

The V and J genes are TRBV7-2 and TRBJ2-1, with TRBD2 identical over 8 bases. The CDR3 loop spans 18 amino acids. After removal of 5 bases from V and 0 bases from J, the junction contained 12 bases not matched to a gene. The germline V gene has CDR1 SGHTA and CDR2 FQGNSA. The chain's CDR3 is CASSHRERGRSSYNEQFF. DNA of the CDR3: TGTGCCAGCAGCCACCGCGAGCGGGGGAGGAGCTCCTACAATGAGCAGTTCTTC.

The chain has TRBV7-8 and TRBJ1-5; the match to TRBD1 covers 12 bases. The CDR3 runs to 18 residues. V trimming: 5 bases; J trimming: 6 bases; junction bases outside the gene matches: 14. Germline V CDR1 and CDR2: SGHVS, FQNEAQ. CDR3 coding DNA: TGTGCCAGCAGCCCCGGGACAGGGGGCTTCATAAGGGGTCAGCCCCAGCATTTT. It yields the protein CASSPGTGGFIRGQPQHF.

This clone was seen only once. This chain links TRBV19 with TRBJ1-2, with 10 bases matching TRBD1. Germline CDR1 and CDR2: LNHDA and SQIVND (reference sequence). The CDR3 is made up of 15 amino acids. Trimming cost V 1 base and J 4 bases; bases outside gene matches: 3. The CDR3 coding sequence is TGTGCCAGTAGTATAGGGGGACAGGGGAGCTATGGCTACACCTTC. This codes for CASSIGGQGSYGYTF.

The CDR3 is CASSPARGQNQETQYF. DNA for the CDR3: TGTGCCAGCAGCCCAGCCCGGGGACAGAACCAAGAGACCCAGTACTTC. This chain uses TRBV6-2 or TRBV6-3 with TRBJ2-5; 7 bases line up with TRBD1. CDR1 and CDR2 from the germline V gene are MNHEY and SVGEGT. This CDR3 has 16 residues. Losses at the gene ends were 6 bases for V and 0 bases for J; bases not matched to a gene: 10.

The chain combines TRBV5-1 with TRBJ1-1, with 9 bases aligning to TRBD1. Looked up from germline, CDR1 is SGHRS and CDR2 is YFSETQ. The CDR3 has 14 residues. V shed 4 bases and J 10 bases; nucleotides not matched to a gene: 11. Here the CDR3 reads CASSPSGTGIGAFF. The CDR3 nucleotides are TGCGCCAGCAGCCCCTCCGGGACAGGGATTGGAGCTTTCTTT.

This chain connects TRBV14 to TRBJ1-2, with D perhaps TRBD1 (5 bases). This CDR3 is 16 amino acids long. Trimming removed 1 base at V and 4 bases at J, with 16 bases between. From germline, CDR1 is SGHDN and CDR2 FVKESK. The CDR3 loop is CASSQVAGAGRYGYTF. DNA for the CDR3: TGTGCCAGCAGCCAAGTGGCCGGGGCTGGACGCTATGGCTACACCTTC.

The CDR3 DNA follows: TGTGCCAGCAGCTTGGCCGGTGGGTCTAGCGGGGGCAATGAGCAGTTCTTC. Amino acids: CASSLAGGSSGGNEQFF. The rearrangement uses TRBV5-4 and TRBJ2-1; 10 bases line up with TRBD2. The CDR3 length is 17 residues. Germline CDR1 reads SGHNT; CDR2 reads YYREEE (reference sequence). The ends lost 0 bases at V and 6 bases at J; junction bases unmatched: 9.

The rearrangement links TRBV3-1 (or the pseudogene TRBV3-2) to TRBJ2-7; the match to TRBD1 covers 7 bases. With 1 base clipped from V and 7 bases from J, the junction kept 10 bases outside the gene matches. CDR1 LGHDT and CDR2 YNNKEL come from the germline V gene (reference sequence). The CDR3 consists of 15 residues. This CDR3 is CASSQGLDREREQYF. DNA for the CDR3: TGTGCCAGCAGCCAAGGTTTAGACAGGGAGCGAGAGCAGTACTTC.

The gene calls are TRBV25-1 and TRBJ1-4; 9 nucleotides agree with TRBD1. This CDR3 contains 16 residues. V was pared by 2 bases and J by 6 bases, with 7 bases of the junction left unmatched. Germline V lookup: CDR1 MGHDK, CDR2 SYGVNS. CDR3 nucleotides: TGTGCCAGCAGTGAAACCATGACAGGGGGGGATGAAAAACTGTTTTTT. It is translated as CASSETMTGGDEKLFF.

This CDR3 reads CASSLGTPNTEAFF. In DNA form, the CDR3 reads TGTGCCAGCAGCTTAGGGACACCGAACACTGAAGCTTTCTTT. The genes are TRBV7-2 and TRBJ1-1, with a weak D call TRBD1 (5 bases). The CDR3 contains 14 residues. The germline CDR1 and CDR2 sequences are SGHTA and FQGNSA. V was clipped by 1 base and J by 1 base, with 7 bases between them.

The CDR3: CAWSSRNTEAFF. Here the CDR3 DNA reads TGTGCCTGGAGTTCCCGAAACACTGAAGCTTTCTTT. This chain joins TRBV30 and TRBJ1-1; D not resolved. Trimming removed 2 bases from V and 2 bases from J, with 6 bases in between. CDR1 and CDR2 (germline): GTSNPN, SVGIG (reference sequence). The CDR3 extends over 12 amino acids.

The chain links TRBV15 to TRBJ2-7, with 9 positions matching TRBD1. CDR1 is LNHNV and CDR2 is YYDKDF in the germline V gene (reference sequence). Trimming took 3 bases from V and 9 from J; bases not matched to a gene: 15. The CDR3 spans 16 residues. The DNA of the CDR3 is TGTGCCACCAGCAGGGGACGGGGGACAGGGCCCCTCGGGCAGTACTTC. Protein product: CATSRGRGTGPLGQYF.

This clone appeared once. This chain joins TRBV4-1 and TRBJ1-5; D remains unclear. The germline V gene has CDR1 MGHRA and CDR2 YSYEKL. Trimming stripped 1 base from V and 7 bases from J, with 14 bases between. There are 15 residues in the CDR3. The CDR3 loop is CASSQGFGVGQPQHF. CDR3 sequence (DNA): TGCGCCAGCAGCCAAGGATTTGGGGTGGGACAGCCCCAGCATTTT.

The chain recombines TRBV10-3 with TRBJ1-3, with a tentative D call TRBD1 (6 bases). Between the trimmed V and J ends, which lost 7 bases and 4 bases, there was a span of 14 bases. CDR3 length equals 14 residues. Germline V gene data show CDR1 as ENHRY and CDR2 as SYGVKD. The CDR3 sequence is CAINGGREGNTIYF. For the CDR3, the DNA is TGTGCCATCAACGGGGGGCGCGAAGGAAACACCATATATTTT.

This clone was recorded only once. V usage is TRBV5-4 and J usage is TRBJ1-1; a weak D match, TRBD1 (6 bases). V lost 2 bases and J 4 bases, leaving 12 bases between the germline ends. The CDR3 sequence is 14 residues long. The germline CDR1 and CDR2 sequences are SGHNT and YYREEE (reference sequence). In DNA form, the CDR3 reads TGTGCCAGCAGCTTTAATACAGGGTTCACTGAAGCTTTCTTT. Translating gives CASSFNTGFTEAFF. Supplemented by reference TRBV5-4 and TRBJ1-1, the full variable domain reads ETGVTQSPTHLIKTRGQQVTLRCSSQSGHNTVSWYQQALGQGPQFIFQYYREEENGRGNFPPRFSGLQFPNYSSELNVNALELDDSALYLCASSFNTGFTEAFFGQGTRLTVV.

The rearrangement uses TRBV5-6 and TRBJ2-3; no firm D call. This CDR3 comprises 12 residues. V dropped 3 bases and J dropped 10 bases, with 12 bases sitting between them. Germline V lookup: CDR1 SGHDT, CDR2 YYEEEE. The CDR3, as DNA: TGTGCCAGCAGCTCCTCCACCGTTGCGCAGTATTTT. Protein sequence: CASSSSTVAQYF.

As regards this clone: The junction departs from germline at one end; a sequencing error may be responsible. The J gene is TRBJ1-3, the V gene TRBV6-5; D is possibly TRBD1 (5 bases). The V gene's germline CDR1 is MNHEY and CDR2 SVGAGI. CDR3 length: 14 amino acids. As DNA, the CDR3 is TGTGCCAGCAGCAGGGACTTAGCTGGAAACACCGTATATTTT. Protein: CASSRDLAGNTVYF.

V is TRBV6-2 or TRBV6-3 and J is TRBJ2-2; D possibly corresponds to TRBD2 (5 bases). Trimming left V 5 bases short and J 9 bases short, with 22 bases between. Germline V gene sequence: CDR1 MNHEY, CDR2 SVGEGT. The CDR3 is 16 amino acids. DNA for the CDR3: TGTGCCAGCAGTCCCTCTACGGGGTCACAGATCAGGGAGCTGTTTTTT. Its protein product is CASSPSTGSQIRELFF.

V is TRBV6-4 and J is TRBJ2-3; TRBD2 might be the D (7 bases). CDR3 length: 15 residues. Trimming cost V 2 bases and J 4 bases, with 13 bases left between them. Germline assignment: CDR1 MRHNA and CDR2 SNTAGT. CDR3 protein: CASSDGGGGSDTQYF. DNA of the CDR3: TGTGCCAGCAGTGACGGGGGGGGCGGGTCAGATACGCAGTATTTT.

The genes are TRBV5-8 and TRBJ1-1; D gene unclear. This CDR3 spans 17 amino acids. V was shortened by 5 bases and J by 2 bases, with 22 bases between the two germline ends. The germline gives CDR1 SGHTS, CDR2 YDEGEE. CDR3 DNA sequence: TGTGCCAGCAGTTTCAATCCCGGGGTCTCCCCTAACACTGAAGCTTTCTTT. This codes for CASSFNPGVSPNTEAFF.

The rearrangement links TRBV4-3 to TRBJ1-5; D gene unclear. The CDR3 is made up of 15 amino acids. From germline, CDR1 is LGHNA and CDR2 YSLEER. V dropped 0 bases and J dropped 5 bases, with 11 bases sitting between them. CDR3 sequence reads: CASSQDPDPDQPQHF. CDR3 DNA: TGCGCCAGCAGCCAAGACCCGGACCCGGATCAGCCCCAGCATTTT.

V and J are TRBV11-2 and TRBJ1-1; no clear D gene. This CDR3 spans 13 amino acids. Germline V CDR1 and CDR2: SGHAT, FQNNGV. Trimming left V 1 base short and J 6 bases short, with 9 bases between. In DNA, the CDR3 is TGTGCCAGCAGCTTAGGGTGGGTACCTGAAGCTTTCTTT. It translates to CASSLGWVPEAFF.

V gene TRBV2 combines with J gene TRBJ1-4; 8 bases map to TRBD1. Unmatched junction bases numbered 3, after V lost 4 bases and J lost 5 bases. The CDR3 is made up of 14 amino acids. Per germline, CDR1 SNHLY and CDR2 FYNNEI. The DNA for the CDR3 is TGTGCCAGCAGTGGCCGGACAGGGAATGAAAAACTGTTTTTT. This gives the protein CASSGRTGNEKLFF.

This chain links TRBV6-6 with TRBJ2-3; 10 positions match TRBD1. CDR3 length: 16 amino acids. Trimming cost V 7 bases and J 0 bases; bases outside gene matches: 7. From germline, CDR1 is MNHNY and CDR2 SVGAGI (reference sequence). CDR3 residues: CASKPGQGLSTDTQYF. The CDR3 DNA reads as TGTGCCAGCAAACCGGGACAGGGGTTAAGCACAGATACGCAGTATTTT.

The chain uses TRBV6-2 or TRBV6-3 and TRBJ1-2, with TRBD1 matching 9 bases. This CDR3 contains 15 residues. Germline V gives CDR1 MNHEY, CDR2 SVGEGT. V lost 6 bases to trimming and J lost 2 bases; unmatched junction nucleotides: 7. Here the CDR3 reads CASSRPGQGNYGYTF. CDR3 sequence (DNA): TGTGCCAGCAGCCGGCCCGGACAGGGGAACTATGGCTACACCTTC.

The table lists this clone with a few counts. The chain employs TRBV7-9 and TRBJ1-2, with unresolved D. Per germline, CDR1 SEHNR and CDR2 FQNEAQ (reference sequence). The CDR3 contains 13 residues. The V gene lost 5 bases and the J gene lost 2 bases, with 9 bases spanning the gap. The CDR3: CASSGSGNYGYTF. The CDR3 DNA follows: TGTGCCAGCAGCGGGTCGGGGAACTATGGCTACACCTTC.

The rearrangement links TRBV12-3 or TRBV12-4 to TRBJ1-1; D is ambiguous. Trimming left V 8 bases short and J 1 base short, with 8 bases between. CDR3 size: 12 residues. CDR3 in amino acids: CASSGSNTEAFF. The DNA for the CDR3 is TGTGCCAGCTCCGGGTCGAACACTGAAGCTTTCTTT.